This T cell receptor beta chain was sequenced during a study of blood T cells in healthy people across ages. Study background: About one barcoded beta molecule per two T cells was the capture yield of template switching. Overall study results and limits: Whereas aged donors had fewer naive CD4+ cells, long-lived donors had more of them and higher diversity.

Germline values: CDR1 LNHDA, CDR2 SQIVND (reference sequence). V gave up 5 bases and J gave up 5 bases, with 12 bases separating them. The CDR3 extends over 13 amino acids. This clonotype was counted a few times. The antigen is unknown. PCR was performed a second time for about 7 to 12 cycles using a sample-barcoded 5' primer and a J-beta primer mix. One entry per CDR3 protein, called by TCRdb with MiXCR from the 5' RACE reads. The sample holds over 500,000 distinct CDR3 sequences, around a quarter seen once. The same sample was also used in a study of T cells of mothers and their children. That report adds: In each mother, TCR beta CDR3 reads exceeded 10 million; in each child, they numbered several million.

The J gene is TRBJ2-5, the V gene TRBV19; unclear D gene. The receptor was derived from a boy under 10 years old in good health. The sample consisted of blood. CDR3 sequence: CASSALSIETQYF. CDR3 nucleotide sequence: TGTGCCAGTAGTGCTCTCTCAATTGAGACCCAGTACTTC. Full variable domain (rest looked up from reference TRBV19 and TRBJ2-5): DGGITQSPKYLFRKEGQNVTLSCEQNLNHDAMYWYRQDPGQGLRLIYYSQIVNDFQKGDIAEGYSVSREKKESFPLTVTSAQKNPTAFYLCASSALSIETQYFGPGTRLLVL.